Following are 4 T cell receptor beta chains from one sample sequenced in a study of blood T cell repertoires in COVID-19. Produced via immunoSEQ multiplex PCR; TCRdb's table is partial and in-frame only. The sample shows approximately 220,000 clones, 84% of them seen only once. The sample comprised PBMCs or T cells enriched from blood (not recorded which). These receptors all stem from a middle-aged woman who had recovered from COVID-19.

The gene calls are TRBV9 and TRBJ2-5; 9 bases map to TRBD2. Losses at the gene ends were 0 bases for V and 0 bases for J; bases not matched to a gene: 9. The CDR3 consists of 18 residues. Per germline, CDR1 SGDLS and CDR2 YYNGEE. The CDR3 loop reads CASSVALAGIGYQETQYF. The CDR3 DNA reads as TGTGCCAGCAGCGTAGCCCTAGCGGGGATAGGGTACCAAGAGACCCAGTACTTC.

The CDR3 DNA follows: TGTGCCATCAGTGCGACAGGGTCGGTGGGTGAGCAGTACTTC. Protein: CAISATGSVGEQYF. This chain uses TRBV10-3 with TRBJ2-7; 7 bases are shared with TRBD1. CDR1 is ENHRY and CDR2 is SYGVKD in the germline V gene. Unmatched junction bases numbered 10, after V lost 4 bases and J lost 7 bases. This CDR3 spans 14 amino acids.

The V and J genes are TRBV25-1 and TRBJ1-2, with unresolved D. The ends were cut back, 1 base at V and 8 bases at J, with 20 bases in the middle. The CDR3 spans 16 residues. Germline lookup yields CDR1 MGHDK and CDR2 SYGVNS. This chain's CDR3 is CASSESMKGGGNGYTF. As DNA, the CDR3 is TGTGCCAGCAGTGAATCCATGAAGGGCGGCGGGAACGGCTACACCTTC.

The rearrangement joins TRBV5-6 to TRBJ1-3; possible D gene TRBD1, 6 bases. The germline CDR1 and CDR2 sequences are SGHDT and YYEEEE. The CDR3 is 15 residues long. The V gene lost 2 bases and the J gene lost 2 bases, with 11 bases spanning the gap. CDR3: CASSLIQGPGNTIYF. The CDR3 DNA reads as TGTGCCAGCAGCTTAATCCAGGGGCCTGGAAACACCATATATTTT.